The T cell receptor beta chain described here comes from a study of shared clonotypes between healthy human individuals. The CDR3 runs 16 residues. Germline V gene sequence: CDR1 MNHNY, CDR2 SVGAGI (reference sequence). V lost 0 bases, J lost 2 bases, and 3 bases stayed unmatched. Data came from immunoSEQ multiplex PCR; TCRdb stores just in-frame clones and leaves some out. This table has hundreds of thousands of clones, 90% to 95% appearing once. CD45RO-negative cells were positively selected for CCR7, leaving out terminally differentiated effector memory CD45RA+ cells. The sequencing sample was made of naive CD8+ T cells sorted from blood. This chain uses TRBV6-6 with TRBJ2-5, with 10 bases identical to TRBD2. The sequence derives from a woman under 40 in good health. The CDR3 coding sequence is TGTGCCAGCAGTTACTCGTTAGCGGGAGGACAAGAGACCCAGTACTTC. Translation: CASSYSLAGGQETQYF.